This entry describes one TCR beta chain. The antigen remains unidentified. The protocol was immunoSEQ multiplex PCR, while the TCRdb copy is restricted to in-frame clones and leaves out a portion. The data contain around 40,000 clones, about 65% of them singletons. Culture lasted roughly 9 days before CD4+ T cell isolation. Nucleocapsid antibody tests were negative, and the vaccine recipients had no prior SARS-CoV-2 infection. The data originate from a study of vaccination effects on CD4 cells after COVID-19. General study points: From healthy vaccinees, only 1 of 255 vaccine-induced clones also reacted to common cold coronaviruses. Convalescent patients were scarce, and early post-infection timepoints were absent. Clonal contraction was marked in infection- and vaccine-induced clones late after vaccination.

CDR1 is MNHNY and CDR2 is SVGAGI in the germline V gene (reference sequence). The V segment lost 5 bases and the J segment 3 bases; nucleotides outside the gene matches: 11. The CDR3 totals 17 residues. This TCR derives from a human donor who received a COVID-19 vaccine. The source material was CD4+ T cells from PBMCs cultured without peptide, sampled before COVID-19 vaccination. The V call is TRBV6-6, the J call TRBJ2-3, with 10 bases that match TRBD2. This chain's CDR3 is CASSPRGSGGITDTQYF. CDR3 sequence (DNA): TGTGCCAGCAGTCCCAGAGGTAGCGGGGGGATAACAGATACGCAGTATTTT.